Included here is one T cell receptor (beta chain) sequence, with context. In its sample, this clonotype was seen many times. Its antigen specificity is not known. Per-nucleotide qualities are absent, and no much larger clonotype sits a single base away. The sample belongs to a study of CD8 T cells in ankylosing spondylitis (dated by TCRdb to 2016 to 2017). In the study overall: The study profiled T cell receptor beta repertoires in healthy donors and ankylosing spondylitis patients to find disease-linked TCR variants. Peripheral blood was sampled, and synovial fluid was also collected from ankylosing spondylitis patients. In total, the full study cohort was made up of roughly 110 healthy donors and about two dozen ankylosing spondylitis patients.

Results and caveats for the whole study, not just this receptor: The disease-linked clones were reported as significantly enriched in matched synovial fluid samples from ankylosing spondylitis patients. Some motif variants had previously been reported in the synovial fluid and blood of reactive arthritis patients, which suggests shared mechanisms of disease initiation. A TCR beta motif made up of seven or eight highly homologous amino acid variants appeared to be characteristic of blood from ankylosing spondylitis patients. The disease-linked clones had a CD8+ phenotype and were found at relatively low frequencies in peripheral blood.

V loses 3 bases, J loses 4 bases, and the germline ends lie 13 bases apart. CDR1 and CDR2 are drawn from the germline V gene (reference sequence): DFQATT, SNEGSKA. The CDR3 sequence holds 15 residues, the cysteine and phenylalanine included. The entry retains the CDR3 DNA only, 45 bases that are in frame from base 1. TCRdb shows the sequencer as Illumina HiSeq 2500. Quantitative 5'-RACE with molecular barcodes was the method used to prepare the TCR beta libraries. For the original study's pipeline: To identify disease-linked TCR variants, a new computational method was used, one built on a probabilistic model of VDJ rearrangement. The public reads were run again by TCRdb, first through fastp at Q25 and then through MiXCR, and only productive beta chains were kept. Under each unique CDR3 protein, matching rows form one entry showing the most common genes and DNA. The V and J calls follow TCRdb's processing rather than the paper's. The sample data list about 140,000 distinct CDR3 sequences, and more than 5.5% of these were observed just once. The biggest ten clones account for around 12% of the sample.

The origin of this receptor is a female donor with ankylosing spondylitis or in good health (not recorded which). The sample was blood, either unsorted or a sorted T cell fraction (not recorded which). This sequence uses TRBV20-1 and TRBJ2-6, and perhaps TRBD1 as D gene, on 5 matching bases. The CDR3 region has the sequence CSARFQGSGANVLTF. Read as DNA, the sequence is TGCAGTGCTAGGTTCCAGGGATCCGGGGCCAACGTCCTGACTTTC.